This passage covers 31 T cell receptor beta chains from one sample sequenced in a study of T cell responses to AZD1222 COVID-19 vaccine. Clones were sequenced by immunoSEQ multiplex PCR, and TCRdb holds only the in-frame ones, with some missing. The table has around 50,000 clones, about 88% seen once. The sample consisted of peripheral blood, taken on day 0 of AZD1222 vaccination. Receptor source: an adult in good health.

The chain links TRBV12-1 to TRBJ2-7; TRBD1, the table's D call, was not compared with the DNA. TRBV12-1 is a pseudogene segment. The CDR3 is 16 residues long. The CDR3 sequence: CASSFLRDRGQQEQYF. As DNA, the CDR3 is TGTGCCAGCAGCTTCCTCCGGGACAGGGGGCAACAGGAGCAGTACTTC.

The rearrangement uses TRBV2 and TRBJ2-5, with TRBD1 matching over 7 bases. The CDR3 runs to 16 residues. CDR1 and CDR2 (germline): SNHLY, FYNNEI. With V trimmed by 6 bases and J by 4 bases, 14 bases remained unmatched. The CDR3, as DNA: TGTGCCAGCAGGTTCCCACCTACAGGGGTGGGAGAGACCCAGTACTTC. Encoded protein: CASRFPPTGVGETQYF.

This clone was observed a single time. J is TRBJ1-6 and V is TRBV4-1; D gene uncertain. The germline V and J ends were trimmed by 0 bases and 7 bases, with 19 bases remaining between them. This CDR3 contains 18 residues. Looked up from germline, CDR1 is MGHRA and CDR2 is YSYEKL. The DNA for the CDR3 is TGCGCCAGCAGCCAAGATAAAAGCGTGGGCCTTCGAAATTCACCCCTCCACTTT. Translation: CASSQDKSVGLRNSPLHF.

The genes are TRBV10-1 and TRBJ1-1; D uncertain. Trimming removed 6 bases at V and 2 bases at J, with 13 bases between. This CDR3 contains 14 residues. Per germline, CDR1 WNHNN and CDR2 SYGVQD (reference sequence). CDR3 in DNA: TGCGCCAGCAGAGAAAACGGAGAAAACACTGAAGCTTTCTTT. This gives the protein CASRENGENTEAFF.

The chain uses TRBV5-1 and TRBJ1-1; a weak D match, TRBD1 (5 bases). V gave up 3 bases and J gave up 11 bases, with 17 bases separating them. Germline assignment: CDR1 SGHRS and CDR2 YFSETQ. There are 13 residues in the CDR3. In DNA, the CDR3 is TGCGCCAGCAGCTCGGGACTCCAAGCCGCTGCTTTCTTT. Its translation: CASSSGLQAAAFF.

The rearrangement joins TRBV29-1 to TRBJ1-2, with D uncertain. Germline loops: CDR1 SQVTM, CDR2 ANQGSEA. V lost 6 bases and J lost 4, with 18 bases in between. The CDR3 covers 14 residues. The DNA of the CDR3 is TGCAGCGTCCTGGACCCCGTTTTCTCCTATGGCTACACCTTC. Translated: CSVLDPVFSYGYTF. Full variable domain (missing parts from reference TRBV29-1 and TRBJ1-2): SAVISQKPSRDICQRGTSLTIQCQVDSQVTMMFWYRQQPGQSLTLIATANQGSEATYESGFVIDKFPISRPNLTFSTLTVSNMSPEDSSIYLCSVLDPVFSYGYTFGSGTRLTVV.

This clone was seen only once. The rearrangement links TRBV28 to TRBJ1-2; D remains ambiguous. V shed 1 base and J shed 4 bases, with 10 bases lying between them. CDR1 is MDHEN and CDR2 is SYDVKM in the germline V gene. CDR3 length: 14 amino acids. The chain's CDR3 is CASSLSVSFYGYTF. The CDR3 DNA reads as TGTGCCAGCAGTTTATCTGTATCTTTCTATGGCTACACCTTC.

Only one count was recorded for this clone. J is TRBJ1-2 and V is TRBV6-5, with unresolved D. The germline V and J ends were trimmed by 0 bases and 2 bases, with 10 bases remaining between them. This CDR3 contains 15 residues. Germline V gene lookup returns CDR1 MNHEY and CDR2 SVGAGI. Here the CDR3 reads CASSYSYDQNYGYTF. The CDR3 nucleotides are TGTGCCAGCAGTTACTCGTATGACCAAAACTATGGCTACACCTTC.

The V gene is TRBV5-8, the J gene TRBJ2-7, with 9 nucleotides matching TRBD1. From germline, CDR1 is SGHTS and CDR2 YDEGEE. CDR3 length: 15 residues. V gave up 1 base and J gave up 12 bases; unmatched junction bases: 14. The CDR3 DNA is TGTGCCAGCAGCTTGTTGCAACGGACAGGGGAGCGGGGGTACTTC. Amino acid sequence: CASSLLQRTGERGYF.

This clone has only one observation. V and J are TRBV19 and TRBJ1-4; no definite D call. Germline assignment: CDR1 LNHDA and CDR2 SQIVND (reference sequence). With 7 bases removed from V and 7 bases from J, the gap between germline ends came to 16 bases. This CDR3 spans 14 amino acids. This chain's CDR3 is CASKSDHSGEKLFF. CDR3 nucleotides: TGTGCCAGTAAAAGTGACCATTCCGGTGAAAAACTGTTTTTT.

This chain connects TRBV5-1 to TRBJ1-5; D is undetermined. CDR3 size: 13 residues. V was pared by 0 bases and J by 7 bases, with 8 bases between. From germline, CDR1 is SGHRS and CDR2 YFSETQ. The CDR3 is CASSLGAGQPQHF. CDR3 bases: TGCGCCAGCAGCTTGGGGGCAGGCCAGCCCCAGCATTTT.

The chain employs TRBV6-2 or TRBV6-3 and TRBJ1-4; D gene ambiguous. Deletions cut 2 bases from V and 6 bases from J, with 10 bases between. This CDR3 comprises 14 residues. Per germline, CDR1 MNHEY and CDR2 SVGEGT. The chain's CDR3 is CASSYKGRYEKLFF. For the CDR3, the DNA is TGTGCCAGCAGTTACAAAGGCCGCTATGAAAAACTGTTTTTT.

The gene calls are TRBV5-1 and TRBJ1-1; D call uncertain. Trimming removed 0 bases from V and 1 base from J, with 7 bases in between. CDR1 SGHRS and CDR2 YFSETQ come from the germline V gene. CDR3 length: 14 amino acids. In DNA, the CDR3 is TGCGCCAGCAGCTTGGACACAACGAACACTGAAGCTTTCTTT. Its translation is CASSLDTTNTEAFF.

CDR3 in amino acids: CASSFSRGRNTEAFF. The CDR3 DNA is TGTGCCAGCAGTTTTTCAAGGGGCCGGAACACTGAAGCTTTCTTT. The V call is TRBV3-1 (or the pseudogene TRBV3-2), the J call TRBJ1-1; D may be TRBD1 (5 bases). Per the germline V gene, CDR1 is LGHDT and CDR2 is YNNKEL (reference sequence). V was trimmed by 6 bases and J by 1 base, leaving 15 bases between them. The CDR3 runs 15 residues.

The CDR3 coding sequence is TGCGCCAGCAGCCCCCAAGGTGTTGCCGAGCAGTACTTC. It codes for CASSPQGVAEQYF. The V gene is TRBV5-1, the J gene TRBJ2-7, with unresolved D. Germline V gene lookup returns CDR1 SGHRS and CDR2 YFSETQ. The CDR3 is made up of 13 amino acids. Trimming took 4 bases from V and 6 from J, leaving 14 bases between them.

Written as DNA, the CDR3 is TGTGCCAGTAGTATCCGGGTCCAAGAGACCCAGTACTTC. It specifies CASSIRVQETQYF. This chain links TRBV19 with TRBJ2-5; the D is unclear. V gave up 3 bases and J gave up 1 base, with 6 bases separating them. Germline V gene lookup returns CDR1 LNHDA and CDR2 SQIVND (reference sequence). The CDR3 length is 13 residues.

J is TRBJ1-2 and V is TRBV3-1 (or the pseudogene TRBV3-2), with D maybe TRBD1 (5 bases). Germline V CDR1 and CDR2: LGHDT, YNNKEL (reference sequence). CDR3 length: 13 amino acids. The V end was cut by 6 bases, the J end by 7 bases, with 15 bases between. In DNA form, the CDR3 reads TGTGCCAGCAGGACAACTGGGACCTTTGGCTACACCTTC. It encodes CASRTTGTFGYTF.

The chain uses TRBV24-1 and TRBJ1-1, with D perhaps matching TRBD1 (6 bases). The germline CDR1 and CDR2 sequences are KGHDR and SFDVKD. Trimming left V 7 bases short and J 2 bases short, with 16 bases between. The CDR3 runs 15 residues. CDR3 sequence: CATRSIRGLNTEAFF. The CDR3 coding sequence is TGTGCCACCAGATCCATCAGGGGCCTTAACACTGAAGCTTTCTTT.

The CDR3 loop reads CASSLDVRGLSYEQYF. The CDR3 DNA is TGTGCCAGCAGCTTAGATGTCAGGGGCCTTTCCTACGAGCAGTACTTC. The V gene is TRBV7-9, the J gene TRBJ2-7; tentatively, D is TRBD1 (6 bases). The CDR3 has 16 amino acids. CDR1 and CDR2 from the germline V gene are SEHNR and FQNEAQ (reference sequence). The V gene lost 1 base and the J gene lost 1 base, with 14 bases spanning the gap. The full variable domain, in which reference TRBV7-9 and TRBJ2-7 provide the parts outside the CDR3, is DTGVSQNPRHKITKRGQNVTFRCDPISEHNRLYWYRQTLGQGPEFLTYFQNEAQLEKSRLLSDRFSAERPKGSFSTLEIQRTEQGDSAMYLCASSLDVRGLSYEQYFGPGTRLTVT.

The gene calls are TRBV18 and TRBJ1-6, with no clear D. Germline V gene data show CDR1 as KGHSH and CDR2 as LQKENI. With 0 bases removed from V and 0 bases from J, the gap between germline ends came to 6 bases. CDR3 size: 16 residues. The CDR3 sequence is CASSPPSSSYNSPLHF. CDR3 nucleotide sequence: TGTGCCAGCTCACCACCGAGTAGCTCCTATAATTCACCCCTCCACTTT.

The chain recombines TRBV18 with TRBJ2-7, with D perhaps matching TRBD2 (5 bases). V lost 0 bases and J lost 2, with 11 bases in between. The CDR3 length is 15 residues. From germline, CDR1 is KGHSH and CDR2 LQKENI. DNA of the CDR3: TGTGCCAGCTCACCACCGGGGAGCGGAGCCTACGAGCAGTACTTC. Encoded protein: CASSPPGSGAYEQYF.

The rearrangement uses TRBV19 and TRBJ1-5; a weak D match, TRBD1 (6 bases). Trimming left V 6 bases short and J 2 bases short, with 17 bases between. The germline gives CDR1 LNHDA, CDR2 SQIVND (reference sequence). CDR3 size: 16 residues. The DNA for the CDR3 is TGTGCCAGTAGCCTACAACAGGGTAAGGGCAATCAGCCCCAGCATTTT. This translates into CASSLQQGKGNQPQHF.

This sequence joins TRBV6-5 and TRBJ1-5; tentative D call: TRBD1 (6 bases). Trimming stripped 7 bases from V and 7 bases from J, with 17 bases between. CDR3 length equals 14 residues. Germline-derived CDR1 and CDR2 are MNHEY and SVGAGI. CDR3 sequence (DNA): TGTGCCAGCACTAATCGGGGGGGCAGACAGCCCCAGCATTTT. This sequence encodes CASTNRGGRQPQHF.

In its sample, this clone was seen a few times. CDR3 in amino acids: CASSLGRTYEQYF. The CDR3 DNA reads as TGTGCCAGCAGTTTAGGGAGGACCTACGAGCAGTACTTC. The chain couples TRBV12-3 or TRBV12-4 to TRBJ2-7, with D perhaps matching TRBD2 (5 bases). Trimming stripped 1 base from V and 2 bases from J, with 6 bases between. This CDR3 is 13 amino acids long.

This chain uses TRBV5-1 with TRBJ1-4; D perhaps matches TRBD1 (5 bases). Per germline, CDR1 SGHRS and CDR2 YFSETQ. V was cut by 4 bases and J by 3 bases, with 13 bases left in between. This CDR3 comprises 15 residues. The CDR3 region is CASSTAGPSNEKLFF. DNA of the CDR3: TGCGCCAGCAGCACCGCAGGGCCGTCTAATGAAAAACTGTTTTTT.

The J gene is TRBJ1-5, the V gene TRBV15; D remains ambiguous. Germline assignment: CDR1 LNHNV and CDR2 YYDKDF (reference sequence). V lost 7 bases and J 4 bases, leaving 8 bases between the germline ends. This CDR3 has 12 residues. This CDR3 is CATTVGNQPQHF. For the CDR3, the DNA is TGTGCCACCACGGTTGGGAATCAGCCCCAGCATTTT.

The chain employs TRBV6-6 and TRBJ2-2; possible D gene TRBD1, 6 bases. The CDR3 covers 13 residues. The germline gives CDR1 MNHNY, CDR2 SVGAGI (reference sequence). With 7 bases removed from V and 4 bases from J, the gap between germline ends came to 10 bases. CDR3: CASTSGVTGELFF. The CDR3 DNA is TGTGCCAGCACGTCAGGGGTCACCGGGGAGCTGTTTTTT.

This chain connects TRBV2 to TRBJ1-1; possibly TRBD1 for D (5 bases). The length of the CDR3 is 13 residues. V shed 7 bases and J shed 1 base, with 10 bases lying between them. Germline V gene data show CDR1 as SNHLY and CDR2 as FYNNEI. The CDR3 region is CASMGPRNTEAFF. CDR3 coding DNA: TGTGCCAGCATGGGACCCCGGAACACTGAAGCTTTCTTT.

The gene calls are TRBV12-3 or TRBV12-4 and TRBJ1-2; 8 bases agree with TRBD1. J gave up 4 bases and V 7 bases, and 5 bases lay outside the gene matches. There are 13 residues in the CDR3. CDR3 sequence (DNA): TGTGCCAGCATGACAGGGGAATTCTATGGCTACACCTTC. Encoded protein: CASMTGEFYGYTF.

In nucleotides, the CDR3 is TGTGCCAGCAGTTATACAGCCAATTCACCCCTCCACTTT. Residues: CASSYTANSPLHF. The rearrangement links TRBV6-5 to TRBJ1-6; D uncertain. The CDR3 contains 13 residues. CDR1 and CDR2 from the germline V gene are MNHEY and SVGAGI. Trimming took 3 bases from V and 7 from J, leaving 7 bases between them.

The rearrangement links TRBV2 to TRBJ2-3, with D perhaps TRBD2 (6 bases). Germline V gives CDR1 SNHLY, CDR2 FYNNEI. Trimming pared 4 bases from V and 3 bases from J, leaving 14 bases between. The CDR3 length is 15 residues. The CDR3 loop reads CASSADRGKTDTQYF. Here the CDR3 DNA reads TGTGCCAGCAGTGCAGATCGCGGGAAGACAGATACGCAGTATTTT.